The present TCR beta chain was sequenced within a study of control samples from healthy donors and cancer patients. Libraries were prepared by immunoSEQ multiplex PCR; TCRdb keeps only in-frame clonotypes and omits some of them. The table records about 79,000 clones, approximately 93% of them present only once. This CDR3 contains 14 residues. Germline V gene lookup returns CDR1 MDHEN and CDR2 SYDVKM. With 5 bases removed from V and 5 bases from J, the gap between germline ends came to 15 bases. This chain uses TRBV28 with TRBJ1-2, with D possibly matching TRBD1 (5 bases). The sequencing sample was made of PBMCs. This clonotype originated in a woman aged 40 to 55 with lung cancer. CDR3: CASSLTPDIYGYTF. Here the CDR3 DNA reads TGTGCCAGCAGTCTCACCCCGGACATTTATGGCTACACCTTC.